Listed below are T cell receptor beta chains from one sample, sequenced in a study of response to subunit inactivated influenza vaccine. TCRdb reprocessed the RT-PCR reads with MiXCR, giving one entry per CDR3 protein. In the table there are 500,000 to 600,000 distinct CDR3 sequences, approximately 10% of which are singletons. The same specimen was also included in a second study, on T cells expressing NK-cell markers.

The sequencing used PBMCs from blood, collected on the day of vaccination. Source of these receptors: a man aged 50 or older who received an inactivated influenza vaccine. CDR3s include the opening cysteine and the closing phenylalanine or tryptophan. The order of the fields is D gene, CDR3 length, V gene, J gene, clone size, CDR3 protein, CDR3 DNA. D genes are given only for firm matches. A row's size may be missing; if present it is once, few, many or a size class.

D: TRBD1
length: 16
V: TRBV18
J: TRBJ1-6
size: .
CDR3: CASSPGTGATNSPLHF
DNA: TGTGCCAGCTCACCTGGGACAGGAGCTACCAATTCACCCCTCCACTTT

D: TRBD1
length: 15
V: TRBV29-1
J: TRBJ2-4
size: .
CDR3: CSVAQGAPAKNIQYF
DNA: TGCAGCGTTGCACAGGGGGCGCCGGCCAAAAACATTCAGTACTTC

D: .
length: 16
V: TRBV23-1
J: TRBJ2-6
size: .
CDR3: CASSQSGETGANVLTF
DNA: TGCGCCAGCAGTCAATCGGGGGAGACCGGGGCCAACGTCCTGACTTTC

D: .
length: 13
V: TRBV24-1
J: TRBJ1-1
size: .
CDR3: CATSATGGAVAFF
DNA: TGTGCCACCAGTGCCACGGGGGGCGCGGTAGCTTTCTTT

D: .
length: 17
V: TRBV5-1
J: TRBJ1-2
size: .
CDR3: CASSFGGTTPSNYGYTF
DNA: TGCGCCAGCAGCTTCGGGGGAACGACACCCTCTAACTATGGCTACACCTTC

D: TRBD2
length: 16
V: TRBV19
J: TRBJ2-1
size: few
CDR3: CASSISPSGGGREQFF
DNA: TGTGCCAGTAGTATAAGCCCTAGCGGGGGAGGACGAGAGCAGTTCTTC

D: .
length: 14
V: TRBV12-3/TRBV12-4
J: TRBJ2-7
size: few
CDR3: CASSLTLDWSEQYF
DNA: TGTGCCAGCAGTTTAACCCTGGACTGGAGCGAGCAGTACTTC

D: .
length: 12
V: TRBV28
J: TRBJ2-1
size: .
CDR3: CASSLVAGQQFF
DNA: TGTGCCAGCAGTTTAGTGGCAGGCCAGCAGTTCTTC

D: TRBD1
length: 13
V: TRBV5-1
J: TRBJ2-1
size: .
CDR3: CASSWNRGNEQFF
DNA: TGCGCCAGCAGCTGGAACAGGGGGAATGAGCAGTTCTTC

D: .
length: 14
V: TRBV10-3
J: TRBJ2-5
size: .
CDR3: CAISDRQGAETQYF
DNA: TGTGCCATCAGTGACCGCCAAGGGGCAGAGACCCAGTACTTC

D: TRBD2
length: 17
V: TRBV4-1
J: TRBJ2-5
size: .
CDR3: CASSQETGLAGVETQYF
DNA: TGCGCCAGCAGCCAAGAAACAGGGCTAGCGGGGGTGGAGACCCAGTACTTC

D: .
length: 17
V: TRBV20-1
J: TRBJ2-3
size: .
CDR3: CSASGVFYLLRTDTQYF
DNA: TGCAGTGCTAGTGGGGTATTCTACCTCCTTCGCACAGATACGCAGTATTTT

D: TRBD1
length: 13
V: TRBV20-1
J: TRBJ2-5
size: few
CDR3: CSAIGQGRETQYF
DNA: TGCAGTGCTATCGGACAGGGTAGGGAGACCCAGTACTTC

D: .
length: 16
V: TRBV11-2
J: TRBJ1-4
size: .
CDR3: CASSLAPGVTNEKLFF
DNA: TGTGCCAGCAGCTTGGCTCCAGGGGTAACTAATGAAAAACTGTTTTTT

D: TRBD2
length: 19
V: TRBV2
J: TRBJ2-1
size: .
CDR3: CAICSGTSGRARSYNEQFF
DNA: TGTGCCATCTGTTCAGGGACTAGCGGGAGGGCCAGGTCCTACAATGAGCAGTTCTTC

D: TRBD1
length: 13
V: TRBV27
J: TRBJ2-7
size: once
CDR3: CASADRGDYEQYF
DNA: TGTGCCAGCGCGGACAGGGGAGACTACGAGCAGTACTTC

D: .
length: 12
V: TRBV29-1
J: TRBJ2-3
size: .
CDR3: CSVAPQSDTQYF
DNA: TGCAGCGTTGCCCCGCAATCTGATACGCAGTATTTT

D: .
length: 16
V: TRBV5-1
J: TRBJ1-3
size: .
CDR3: CASSPEPQGHGNTIYF
DNA: TGCGCCAGCAGCCCGGAGCCGCAGGGGCATGGAAACACCATATATTTT

D: TRBD1
length: 20
V: TRBV5-1
J: TRBJ2-4
size: few
CDR3: CASSLFSGGKFPIAKNIQYF
DNA: TGCGCCAGCAGCTTGTTTTCAGGGGGAAAATTTCCTATAGCCAAAAACATTCAGTACTTC

D: .
length: 13
V: TRBV29-1
J: TRBJ1-5
size: few
CDR3: CSVAGGGNQPQHF
DNA: TGCAGCGTAGCTGGGGGCGGCAATCAGCCCCAGCATTTT

D: .
length: 14
V: TRBV6-1
J: TRBJ2-7
size: few
CDR3: CASSRSIGSYEQYF
DNA: TGTGCCAGCAGCCGGAGTATTGGGTCCTACGAGCAGTACTTC

D: TRBD1
length: 19
V: TRBV6-5
J: TRBJ2-6
size: .
CDR3: CASSYAQGQGRSGANVLTF
DNA: TGTGCCAGCAGTTATGCCCAGGGACAGGGGAGATCTGGGGCCAACGTCCTGACTTTC